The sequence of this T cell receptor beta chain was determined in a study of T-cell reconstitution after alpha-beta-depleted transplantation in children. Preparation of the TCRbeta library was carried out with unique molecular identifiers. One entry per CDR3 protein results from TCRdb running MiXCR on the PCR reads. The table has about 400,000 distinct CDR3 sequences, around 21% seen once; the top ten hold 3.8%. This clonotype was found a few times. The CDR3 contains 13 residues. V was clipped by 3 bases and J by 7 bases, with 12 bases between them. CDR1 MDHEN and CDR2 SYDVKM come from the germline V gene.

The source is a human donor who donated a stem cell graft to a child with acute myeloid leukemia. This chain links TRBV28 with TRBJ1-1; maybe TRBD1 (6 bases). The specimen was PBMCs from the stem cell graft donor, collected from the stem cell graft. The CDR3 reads CASSFPQGFEAFF. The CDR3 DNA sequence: TGTGCCAGCAGTTTCCCCCAGGGGTTTGAAGCTTTCTTT. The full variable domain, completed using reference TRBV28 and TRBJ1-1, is DVKVTQSSRYLVKRTGEKVFLECVQDMDHENMFWYRQDPGLGLRLIYFSYDVKMKEKGDIPEGYSVSREKKERFSLILESASTNQTSMYLCASSFPQGFEAFFGQGTRLTVV.